This T cell receptor (beta chain) derives from a study of post-analysis software for immune sequencing data. Study context: Relapsing-remitting, secondary progressive and progressive-relapsing multiple sclerosis courses were included.

The study, taken as a whole, reports: Normalized Chao1 diversity was significantly lower in multiple sclerosis patients than in controls. In patients, TRBV5-6, TRBV5-1 and TRBV20-1 belonged to 4 or 5 TRBV segments found more frequently than in controls.

Remarks on this clonotype: Its antigen remains unidentified.

CDR1 and CDR2 from the germline V gene are LGHNA and YSLEER. The V and J ends lost 0 bases and 4 bases respectively, with 6 bases between them. The CDR3 covers 13 residues. Unique molecular identifiers tagged the TCR beta cDNA libraries. T cells numbering roughly 0.85 to 11 million gave rise to 450,000 to 550,000 cDNA molecules. TCRdb reprocessed the PCR reads with MiXCR, giving one entry per CDR3 protein. The sample shows around 700,000 distinct CDR3 sequences, approximately 60% of them seen only once. This clonotype was sampled from a girl aged 2 to 9 with multiple sclerosis. Sequencing was carried out using blood. The rearrangement links TRBV4-3 to TRBJ1-2; D is uncertain. The CDR3 sequence is CASSQDQGYGYTF. The DNA of the CDR3 is TGCGCCAGCAGCCAAGATCAAGGCTATGGCTACACCTTC.